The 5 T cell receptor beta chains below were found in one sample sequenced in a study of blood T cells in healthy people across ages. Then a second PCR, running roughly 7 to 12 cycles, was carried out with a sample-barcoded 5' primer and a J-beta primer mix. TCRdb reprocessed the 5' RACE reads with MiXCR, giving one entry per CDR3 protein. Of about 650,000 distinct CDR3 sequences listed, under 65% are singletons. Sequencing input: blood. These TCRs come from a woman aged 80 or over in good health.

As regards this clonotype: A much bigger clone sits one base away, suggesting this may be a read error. The CDR3 DNA reads as TGTGCCATGGAATCAACGAGCACAGATACGCAGTATTTT. The encoded protein is CAMESTSTDTQYF. The chain is built from TRBV10-3 and TRBJ2-3; no firm D call. CDR1 ENHRY and CDR2 SYGVKD come from the germline V gene. The V end lost 9 bases, the J end lost 0 bases, and 10 bases lay between the germline ends. The CDR3 runs to 13 residues.

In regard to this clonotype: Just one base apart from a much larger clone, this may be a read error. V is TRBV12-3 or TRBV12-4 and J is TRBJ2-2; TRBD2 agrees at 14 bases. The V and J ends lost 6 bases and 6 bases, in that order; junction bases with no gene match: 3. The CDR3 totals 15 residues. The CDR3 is CASRPGLAGAGELFF. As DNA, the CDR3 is TGTGCCAGCAGACCGGGACTAGCGGGGGCCGGGGAGCTGTTTTTT.

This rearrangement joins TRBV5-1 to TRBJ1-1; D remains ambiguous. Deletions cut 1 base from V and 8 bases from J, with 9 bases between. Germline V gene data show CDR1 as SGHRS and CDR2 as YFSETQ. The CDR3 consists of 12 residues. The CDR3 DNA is TGCGCCAGCAGCTTGCCGGGTTCAGAAGCTTTCTTT. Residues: CASSLPGSEAFF.

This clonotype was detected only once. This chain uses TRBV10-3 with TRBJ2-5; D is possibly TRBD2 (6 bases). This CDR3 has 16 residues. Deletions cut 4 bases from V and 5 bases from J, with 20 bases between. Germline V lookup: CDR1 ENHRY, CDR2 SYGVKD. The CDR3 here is CAISARSPGEGETQYF. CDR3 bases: TGTGCCATCAGTGCGCGCTCCCCGGGAGAGGGGGAGACCCAGTACTTC.

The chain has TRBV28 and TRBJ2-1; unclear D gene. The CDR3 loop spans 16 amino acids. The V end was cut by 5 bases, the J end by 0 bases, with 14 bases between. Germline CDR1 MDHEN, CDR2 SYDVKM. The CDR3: CASSLPSLSSYNEQFF. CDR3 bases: TGTGCCAGCAGTCTTCCCAGCCTGAGCTCCTACAATGAGCAGTTCTTC.